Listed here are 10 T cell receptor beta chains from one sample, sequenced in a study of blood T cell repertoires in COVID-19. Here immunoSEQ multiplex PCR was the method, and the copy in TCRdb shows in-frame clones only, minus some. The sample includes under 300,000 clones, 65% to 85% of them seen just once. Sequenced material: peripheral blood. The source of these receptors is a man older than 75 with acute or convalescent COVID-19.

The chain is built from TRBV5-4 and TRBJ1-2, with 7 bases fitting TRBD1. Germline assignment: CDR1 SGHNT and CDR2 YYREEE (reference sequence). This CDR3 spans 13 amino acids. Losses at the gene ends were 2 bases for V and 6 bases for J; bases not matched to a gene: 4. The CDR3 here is CASSLQGTDGYTF. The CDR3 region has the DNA TGTGCCAGCAGCTTACAGGGGACCGATGGCTACACCTTC. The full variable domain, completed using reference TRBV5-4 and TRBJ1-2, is ETGVTQSPTHLIKTRGQQVTLRCSSQSGHNTVSWYQQALGQGPQFIFQYYREEENGRGNFPPRFSGLQFPNYSSELNVNALELDDSALYLCASSLQGTDGYTFGSGTRLTVV.

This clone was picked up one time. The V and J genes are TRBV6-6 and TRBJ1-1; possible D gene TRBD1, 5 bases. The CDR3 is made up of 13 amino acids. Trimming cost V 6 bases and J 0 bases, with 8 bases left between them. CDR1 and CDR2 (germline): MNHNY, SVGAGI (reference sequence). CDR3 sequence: CASSDSLNTEAFF. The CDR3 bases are TGTGCCAGCAGCGACAGCCTGAACACTGAAGCTTTCTTT.

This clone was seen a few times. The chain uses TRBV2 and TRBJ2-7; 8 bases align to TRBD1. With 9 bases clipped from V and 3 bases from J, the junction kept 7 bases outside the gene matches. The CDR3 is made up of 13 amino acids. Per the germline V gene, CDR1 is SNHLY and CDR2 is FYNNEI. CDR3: CARATGVGYEQYF. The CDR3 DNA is TGTGCCAGGGCGACAGGGGTTGGCTACGAGCAGTACTTC. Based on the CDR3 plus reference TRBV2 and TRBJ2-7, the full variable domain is EPEVTQTPSHQVTQMGQEVILRCVPISNHLYFYWYRQILGQKVEFLVSFYNNEISEKSEIFDDQFSVERPDGSNFTLKIRSTKLEDSAMYFCARATGVGYEQYFGPGTRLTVT.

CDR3 region: CASSFSAGAGEQYF. For the CDR3, the DNA is TGTGCCAGCAGTTTTAGCGCGGGGGCCGGGGAGCAGTACTTC. The chain combines TRBV28 with TRBJ2-7; tentative D call: TRBD2 (7 bases). CDR1 is MDHEN, CDR2 SYDVKM, per germline. The CDR3 loop spans 14 amino acids. The V end was cut by 3 bases, the J end by 7 bases, with 16 bases between.

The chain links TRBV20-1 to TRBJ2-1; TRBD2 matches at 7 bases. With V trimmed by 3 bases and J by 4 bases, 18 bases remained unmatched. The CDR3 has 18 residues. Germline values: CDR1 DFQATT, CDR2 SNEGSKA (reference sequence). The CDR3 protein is CSASTGGAGASMYNEQFF. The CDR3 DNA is TGCAGTGCTAGTACGGGGGGAGCGGGTGCGTCGATGTACAATGAGCAGTTCTTC.

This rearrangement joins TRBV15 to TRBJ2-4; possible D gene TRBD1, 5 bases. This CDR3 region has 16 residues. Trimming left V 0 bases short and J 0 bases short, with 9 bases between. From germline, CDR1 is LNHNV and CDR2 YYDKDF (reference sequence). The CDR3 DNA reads TGTGCCACCAGCAGAGATGCAGGGAAAGCCAAAAACATTCAGTACTTC. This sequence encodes CATSRDAGKAKNIQYF.

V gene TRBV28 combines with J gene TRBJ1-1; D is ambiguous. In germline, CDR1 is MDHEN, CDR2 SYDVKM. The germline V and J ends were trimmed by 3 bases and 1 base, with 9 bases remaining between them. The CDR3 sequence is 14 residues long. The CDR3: CASSFSGKNTEAFF. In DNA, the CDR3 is TGTGCCAGCAGTTTTAGCGGGAAGAACACTGAAGCTTTCTTT.

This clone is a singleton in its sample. CDR3: CASQQPGGSNEKLFF. The CDR3 bases are TGTGCCAGTCAACAGCCAGGGGGTTCTAATGAAAAACTGTTTTTT. The chain combines TRBV6-5 with TRBJ1-4; 7 bases map to TRBD1. V was clipped by 9 bases and J by 3 bases; unmatched bases: 10. The germline CDR1 and CDR2 sequences are MNHEY and SVGAGI. This CDR3 region has 15 residues.

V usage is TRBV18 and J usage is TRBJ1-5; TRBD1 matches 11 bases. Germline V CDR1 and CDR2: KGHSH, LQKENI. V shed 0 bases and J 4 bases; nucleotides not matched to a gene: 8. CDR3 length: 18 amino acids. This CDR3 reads CASSPPGLGTGGNQPQHF. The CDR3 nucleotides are TGTGCCAGCTCACCACCGGGTTTAGGGACAGGGGGTAATCAGCCCCAGCATTTT.

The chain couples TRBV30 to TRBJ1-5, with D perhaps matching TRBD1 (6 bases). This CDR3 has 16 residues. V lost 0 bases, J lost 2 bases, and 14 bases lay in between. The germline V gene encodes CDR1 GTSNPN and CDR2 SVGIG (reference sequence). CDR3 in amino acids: CAWSVRAGVGNQPQHF. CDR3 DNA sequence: TGTGCCTGGAGTGTACGGGCAGGGGTTGGCAATCAGCCCCAGCATTTT.